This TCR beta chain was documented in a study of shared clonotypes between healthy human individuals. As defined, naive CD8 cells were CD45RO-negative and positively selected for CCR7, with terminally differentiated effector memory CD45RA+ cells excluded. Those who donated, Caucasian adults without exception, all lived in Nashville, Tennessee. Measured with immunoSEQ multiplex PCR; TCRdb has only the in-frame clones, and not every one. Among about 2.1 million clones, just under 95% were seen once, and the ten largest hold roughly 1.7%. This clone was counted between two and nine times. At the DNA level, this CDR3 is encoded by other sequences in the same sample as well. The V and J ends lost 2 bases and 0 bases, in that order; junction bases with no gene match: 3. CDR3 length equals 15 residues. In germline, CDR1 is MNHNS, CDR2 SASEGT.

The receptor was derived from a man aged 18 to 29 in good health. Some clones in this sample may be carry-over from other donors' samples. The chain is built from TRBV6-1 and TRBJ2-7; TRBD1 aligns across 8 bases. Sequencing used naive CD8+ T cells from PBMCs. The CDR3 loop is CASSEWTGSSYEQYF. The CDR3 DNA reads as TGTGCCAGCAGTGAATGGACAGGGAGCTCCTACGAGCAGTACTTC.